The text below deals with one T cell receptor (beta chain). Sequencing was performed with immunoSEQ multiplex PCR; in TCRdb, only in-frame clones are kept and a portion is missing. In the table there are about 230,000 clones, roughly 76% of which are singletons. Followed over time, Seattle patients had been enrolled while infection was active. This sample was included in a study of blood T cell repertoires in COVID-19. As for the study in general: Samples of COVID-19 (acute and convalescent) were obtained from the United States, Italy and Spain. Sources were T cells, B-cell-depleted T cells, or PBMCs; the material itself was cDNA or gDNA.

CDR1 and CDR2 (germline): MNHEY, SVGAGI. The CDR3 has 13 residues. J lost 5 bases, V lost 9 bases, and 7 bases had no gene match. This sequence joins TRBV6-5 and TRBJ1-1; 9 nucleotides line up with TRBD1. Material: peripheral blood. The clonotype originates from a woman older than 75 with COVID-19, enrolled during active disease. CDR3 amino acids: CASHRGRGTEAFF. The CDR3 nucleotides are TGTGCCAGTCACAGGGGGCGAGGGACTGAAGCTTTCTTT.